This T cell receptor (beta chain) was observed in a study of control samples from healthy donors and cancer patients. The CDR3 length is 17 residues. V lost 6 bases and J 0 bases, leaving 18 bases between the germline ends. Per the germline V gene, CDR1 is LNHDA and CDR2 is SQIVND (reference sequence). Using immunoSEQ multiplex PCR, the repertoire was profiled, and TCRdb retains in-frame clones only, with some absent. This repertoire shows roughly 88,000 clones, about nine tenths found once; its top ten account for roughly 0.92%. Material for sequencing was blood. The V call is TRBV19, the J call TRBJ2-4, with D unclear. The sequence was obtained from a woman aged 30 to 39 in good health. The CDR3 DNA reads as TGTGCCAGTAGCCACCCCGGAGCGTTAGCAGCCAAAAACATTCAGTACTTC. It specifies CASSHPGALAAKNIQYF.